This TCR beta chain was recovered during a study of metastatic and nonmetastatic thyroid tumors. Overall study: From malignant and benign thyroid patients, repertoires in blood and in tumor or nodule tissue were compared.

Original processing notes: A papillary thyroid cancer distant-metastasis classifier was built from CDR3 differences across clinicopathological groups. MiXCR reprocessed the PCR reads for TCRdb. TCRdb, not the original authors, processed these V and J calls. In the table there are about 38,000 clones, roughly 50% of which are singletons. The study, taken as a whole, reports: Compared with benign nodules, malignant thyroid tumors were reported to have significantly higher TCR beta diversity in both blood and tumor.

Before thyroid surgery, none of the patients had received any treatment. Comment on this clone: No antigen is known for it.

The germline V and J ends were trimmed by 4 bases and 8 bases, with 13 bases remaining between them. The CDR3 runs 13 residues. Germline V gives CDR1 SGHNT, CDR2 YYREEE (reference sequence). The specimen sequenced was tumor tissue. This TCR derives from a male donor with papillary thyroid cancer or a benign thyroid nodule (not recorded which). Some clones in this sample may be carry-over from other donors' samples. The chain has TRBV5-4 and TRBJ2-1; possible D gene TRBD1, 6 bases. Here the CDR3 reads CASSGGLRDEQFF. CDR3 in DNA: TGTGCCAGCAGCGGGGGCCTGAGGGATGAGCAGTTCTTC.